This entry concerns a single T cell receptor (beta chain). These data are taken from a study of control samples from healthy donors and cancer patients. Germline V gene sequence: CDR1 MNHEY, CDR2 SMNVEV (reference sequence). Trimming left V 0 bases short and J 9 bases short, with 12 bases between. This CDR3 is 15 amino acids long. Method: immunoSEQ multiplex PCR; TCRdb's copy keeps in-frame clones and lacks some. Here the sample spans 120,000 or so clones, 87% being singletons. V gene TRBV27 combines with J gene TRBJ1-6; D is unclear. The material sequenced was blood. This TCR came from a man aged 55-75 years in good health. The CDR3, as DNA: TGTGCCAGCAGTTTATCCGTCGTAGGTGGTTCACCCCTCCACTTT. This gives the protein CASSLSVVGGSPLHF.